This paragraph reports one T cell receptor (beta chain). The data belong to a study of blood T cell repertoires in COVID-19. CDR1 is SGHNT and CDR2 is YYREEE in the germline V gene (reference sequence). The CDR3 is made up of 16 amino acids. Trimming took off 2 bases at V and 0 bases at J, with 15 bases between the two ends. Participant age was about 18 to 89 years, and participants resided in roughly 25 US areas. Symptom resolution, clearance, or two negative PCRs marked the recovered donors of Cohort 3. The repertoire was sequenced with immunoSEQ multiplex PCR; TCRdb's copy has only in-frame clones and lacks some. The sample carries approximately 230,000 clones, approximately 90% recorded once.

This TCR derives from a young woman who had recovered from COVID-19. The specimen was PBMCs or T cells enriched from blood (not recorded which). This chain joins TRBV5-4 and TRBJ2-7; weak D call: TRBD1 (5 bases). The CDR3 loop is CASSLSRRGFSYEQYF. The CDR3 DNA is TGTGCCAGCAGCTTATCAAGAAGGGGATTCTCCTACGAGCAGTACTTC.